One and the same sample provided the 9 T cell receptor beta chains below, sequenced in a study of immune evolution from preneoplasia to lung adenocarcinoma. The data were produced by immunoSEQ multiplex PCR, yet TCRdb's version contains in-frame clones alone and is incomplete. The sample gives about 3,700 clones, 75% to 85% of which show up once; 2% to 2.5% is in the top ten. The sequencing sample was made of FFPE invasive lung adenocarcinoma tissue. Receptor source: a person in their fifties or sixties with lung adenocarcinoma.

The chain recombines TRBV5-4 with TRBJ2-5; D possibly uses TRBD1 or TRBD2 (6 bases each). The J call could be wrong; TRBJ2-7 is a better fit for the DNA end. Germline V CDR1 and CDR2: SGHNT, YYREEE (reference sequence). This CDR3 spans 14 amino acids. CDR3 loop: CASSLRGLYYEQYF. The CDR3 DNA is TGTGCCAGCAGCCTCAGGGGACTTTACTACGAGCAGTACTTC.

The rearrangement links TRBV5-1 to TRBJ2-7; D might be TRBD1 or TRBD2, each matching 5 bases. The CDR3 runs to 15 residues. Trimming stripped 0 bases from V and 0 bases from J, with 10 bases between. The V gene's germline CDR1 is SGHRS and CDR2 YFSETQ. In DNA, the CDR3 is TGCGCCAGCAGCTTGGGGGTAGGGACCTCCTACGAGCAGTACTTC. This codes for CASSLGVGTSYEQYF. Supplemented by reference TRBV5-1 and TRBJ2-7, the full variable domain reads KAGVTQTPRYLIKTRGQQVTLSCSPISGHRSVSWYQQTPGQGLQFLFEYFSETQRNKGNFPGRFSGRQFSNSRSEMNVSTLELGDSALYLCASSLGVGTSYEQYFGPGTRLTVT.

The rearrangement uses TRBV11-2 and TRBJ1-2; possible D gene TRBD1, 6 bases. V lost 7 bases, J lost 8 bases, and 14 bases lay in between. The CDR3 sequence is 12 residues long. Germline CDR1 reads SGHAT; CDR2 reads FQNNGV. The CDR3 DNA reads as TGTGCCAGCACCGAGACAGGCAACGGCTACACCTTC. It yields the protein CASTETGNGYTF.

The chain combines TRBV6-6 with TRBJ1-1; D gene unclear. CDR3 length equals 14 residues. The V and J ends lost 6 bases and 1 base respectively, with 12 bases between them. Germline CDR1 MNHNY, CDR2 SVGAGI (reference sequence). The CDR3, as DNA: TGTGCCAGCAGCCTGTGGGGTTCGAACACTGAAGCTTTCTTT. It yields the protein CASSLWGSNTEAFF.

The chain is built from TRBV19 and TRBJ1-1, with D unresolved. This CDR3 is 14 amino acids long. The germline V gene encodes CDR1 LNHDA and CDR2 SQIVND (reference sequence). Trimming stripped 3 bases from V and 3 bases from J, with 11 bases between. This chain's CDR3 is CASSINRWDTEAFF. The CDR3, as DNA: TGTGCCAGTAGTATTAACCGGTGGGACACTGAAGCTTTCTTT.

The chain carries TRBV9 and TRBJ1-5; 11 bases align to TRBD1. Germline values: CDR1 SGDLS, CDR2 YYNGEE. The CDR3 runs 16 residues. Trimming took 2 bases from V and 5 from J; bases not matched to a gene: 6. CDR3 residues: CASSVGGQGADQPQHF. DNA for the CDR3: TGTGCCAGCAGCGTCGGCGGACAGGGGGCGGATCAGCCCCAGCATTTT.

The rearrangement links TRBV15 to TRBJ2-7, with 14 bases that match TRBD2. Germline CDR1 LNHNV, CDR2 YYDKDF (reference sequence). V shed 6 bases, J shed 4 bases, and the junction held 5 bases outside the gene matches. This CDR3 has 15 residues. The DNA of the CDR3 is TGTGCCACCAGTACCGGGACTAGCGGGAGTTACGAGCAGTACTTC. It is translated as CATSTGTSGSYEQYF.

CDR3 DNA: TGTGCCAGCAGTTTCACAGGGGGCACTGAAGCTTTCTTT. Protein product: CASSFTGGTEAFF. This sequence joins TRBV11-2 and TRBJ1-1, with TRBD1 identical over 8 bases. Germline lookup yields CDR1 SGHAT and CDR2 FQNNGV. V shed 6 bases and J 4 bases; nucleotides not matched to a gene: 4. CDR3 size: 13 residues.

This clone was detected only a few times. The chain couples TRBV6-6 to TRBJ1-2, with TRBD1 identical over 9 bases. Germline CDR1 MNHNY, CDR2 SVGAGI (reference sequence). This CDR3 is built from 15 residues. V trimming: 4 bases; J trimming: 7 bases; junction bases outside the gene matches: 10. The CDR3 bases are TGTGCCAGCAGTTTAAGGGACAGGGCGGGCTCTGGCTACACCTTC. Amino acid sequence: CASSLRDRAGSGYTF.